The 20 T cell receptor beta chains below were found in one sample sequenced in a study of blood T cell repertoires in COVID-19. Clones were read by immunoSEQ multiplex PCR, and TCRdb kept only the in-frame ones, dropping some. The sample records more than 400,000 clones, 80% to 90% being singletons. The sequenced material came from peripheral blood. The receptor set was obtained from a human donor in a cohort sampled during active COVID-19.

The rearrangement joins TRBV9 to TRBJ1-2; D is uncertain. CDR3 size: 13 residues. Germline V gives CDR1 SGDLS, CDR2 YYNGEE. Trimming cost V 1 base and J 5 bases, with 9 bases left between them. This chain's CDR3 is CASSVIEGYGYTF. The DNA for the CDR3 is TGTGCCAGCAGCGTAATTGAGGGTTATGGCTACACCTTC.

The chain joins TRBV18 to TRBJ1-4; no definite D call. Germline V gives CDR1 KGHSH, CDR2 LQKENI. The CDR3 totals 14 residues. Trimming took 5 bases from V and 6 from J, leaving 13 bases between them. The CDR3 sequence is CASSKLGEDEKLFF. The CDR3 DNA sequence: TGTGCCAGCTCAAAGCTCGGAGAGGATGAAAAACTGTTTTTT.

The chain combines TRBV2 with TRBJ1-1, with no clear D. The CDR3 loop spans 14 amino acids. V was pared by 9 bases and J by 1 base, with 15 bases between. The germline gives CDR1 SNHLY, CDR2 FYNNEI. CDR3 coding DNA: TGTGCCAGTGTGCTTGCCGCAGGGAACACTGAAGCTTTCTTT. This translates into CASVLAAGNTEAFF.

The V gene is TRBV3-1 (or the pseudogene TRBV3-2), the J gene TRBJ1-6, with 8 bases lining up with TRBD1. In germline, CDR1 is LGHDT, CDR2 YNNKEL (reference sequence). CDR3 length: 15 residues. V lost 4 bases and J lost 8; bases outside the gene matches: 7. The CDR3 nucleotides are TGTGCCAGCAGCCGAGGACAGGGAACTTATTCACCCCTCCACTTT. It translates to CASSRGQGTYSPLHF.

The chain recombines TRBV7-2 with TRBJ2-7, with TRBD1 matching 8 bases. Germline-derived CDR1 and CDR2 are SGHTA and FQGNSA. The V gene end was trimmed by 4 bases and the J gene end by 3 bases; junction bases not matched to a gene: 11. The CDR3 length is 16 residues. In nucleotides, the CDR3 is TGTGCCAGCAGCTCTCTGGGACAGGCGACTCGCTACGAGCAGTACTTC. Translation: CASSSLGQATRYEQYF.

The V call is TRBV7-3, the J call TRBJ2-7; D unclear. V shed 4 bases and J shed 3 bases, with 13 bases lying between them. The germline CDR1 and CDR2 sequences are SGHTA and FQGTGA. There are 14 residues in the CDR3. CDR3 sequence: CASSSRTGLYEQYF. The CDR3 region has the DNA TGTGCCAGCAGCTCCCGTACTGGGCTCTACGAGCAGTACTTC. The complete variable domain, with remaining parts taken from reference TRBV7-3 and TRBJ2-7, reads GAGVSQTPSNKVTEKGKYVELRCDPISGHTALYWYRQSLGQGPEFLIYFQGTGAADDSGLPNDRFFAVRPEGSVSTLKIQRTERGDSAVYLCASSSRTGLYEQYFGPGTRLTVT.

This sequence joins TRBV28 and TRBJ1-1; TRBD1 might be the D (6 bases). This CDR3 comprises 16 residues. Looked up from germline, CDR1 is MDHEN and CDR2 is SYDVKM. V lost 1 base and J 4 bases, leaving 16 bases between the germline ends. In DNA form, the CDR3 reads TGTGCCAGCAGTTTATTACCCCAGGGGTCGGGCACTGAAGCTTTCTTT. It specifies CASSLLPQGSGTEAFF.

The genes are TRBV10-3 and TRBJ1-6, with no clear D. This CDR3 region has 16 residues. Looked up from germline, CDR1 is ENHRY and CDR2 is SYGVKD. V lost 3 bases and J 7 bases, leaving 16 bases between the germline ends. CDR3 in DNA: TGTGCCATCAGTGAAAGCCGGGGTGGGGAAAATTCACCCCTCCACTTT. This translates into CAISESRGGENSPLHF.

The chain joins TRBV14 to TRBJ2-2; maybe TRBD2 (5 bases). Germline CDR1 reads SGHDN; CDR2 reads FVKESK. The CDR3 is 17 amino acids. Trimming left V 2 bases short and J 2 bases short, with 15 bases between. Here the CDR3 reads CASSQLGRTRNTGELFF. The CDR3 nucleotides read TGTGCCAGCAGCCAACTGGGGAGAACGCGAAACACCGGGGAGCTGTTTTTT.

The genes are TRBV29-1 and TRBJ2-4, with 14 bases matching TRBD2. The trim removed 6 bases at V and 6 bases at J, leaving 7 bases unmatched. Germline V gene sequence: CDR1 SQVTM, CDR2 ANQGSEA. The CDR3 consists of 15 residues. The CDR3 coding sequence is TGCAGCGTGAAAGGACTAGCGGGAGGAGGAAACATTCAGTACTTC. Translation gives CSVKGLAGGGNIQYF.

The genes are TRBV18 and TRBJ2-2; 8 nucleotides match TRBD2. The germline V gene encodes CDR1 KGHSH and CDR2 LQKENI. V gave up 6 bases and J gave up 6 bases; unmatched junction bases: 9. The CDR3 runs to 15 residues. The CDR3 region is CASSREAGDAGELFF. The CDR3 DNA is TGTGCCAGCTCCCGGGAAGCGGGAGACGCCGGGGAGCTGTTTTTT.

The V call is TRBV5-1, the J call TRBJ2-7; 9 bases align to TRBD1. After removal of 3 bases from V and 5 bases from J, the junction contained 9 bases not matched to a gene. The CDR3 consists of 15 residues. CDR1 is SGHRS, CDR2 YFSETQ, per germline. CDR3 sequence (DNA): TGCGCCAGCAGCTCGAAGACAGGGGGAATGAACGAGCAGTACTTC. Encoded protein: CASSSKTGGMNEQYF.

The chain joins TRBV5-4 to TRBJ2-4; 9 positions agree with TRBD1. The CDR3 spans 15 residues. V shed 4 bases and J 1 base; nucleotides not matched to a gene: 3. CDR1 and CDR2 from the germline V gene are SGHNT and YYREEE (reference sequence). The DNA for the CDR3 is TGTGCCAGCAGCCCACAGGGGGCTGCCAAAAACATTCAGTACTTC. This translates into CASSPQGAAKNIQYF.

This clone was observed a few times. Other DNA variants within this sample encode the same CDR3. The rearrangement joins TRBV29-1 to TRBJ2-7; 10 nucleotides align to TRBD2. Germline V gives CDR1 SQVTM, CDR2 ANQGSEA. After removal of 4 bases from V and 3 bases from J, the junction contained 0 bases not matched to a gene. CDR3 size: 12 residues. In DNA, the CDR3 is TGCAGCGTTGTAGCGGGAGGCTACGAGCAGTACTTC. Its protein is CSVVAGGYEQYF.

This chain joins TRBV30 and TRBJ2-3; 11 positions match TRBD2. CDR3 length: 15 amino acids. The ends lost 7 bases at V and 0 bases at J; junction bases unmatched: 6. Germline V gene data show CDR1 as GTSNPN and CDR2 as SVGIG (reference sequence). The CDR3 spells CALGLAEGSTDTQYF. The CDR3 nucleotides read TGTGCCTTGGGACTAGCGGAGGGAAGCACAGATACGCAGTATTTT.

In this sample, this clone turned up a few times. The rearrangement links TRBV19 to TRBJ1-5; D is undetermined. The ends were cut back, 3 bases at V and 2 bases at J, with 14 bases in the middle. CDR3 length: 16 amino acids. Germline lookup yields CDR1 LNHDA and CDR2 SQIVND (reference sequence). The CDR3 region has the DNA TGTGCCAGTAGTATGAAAGGGAGGGAGGGCAATCAGCCCCAGCATTTT. It yields the protein CASSMKGREGNQPQHF.

V is TRBV4-1 and J is TRBJ1-2, with TRBD1 matching over 9 bases. There are 14 residues in the CDR3. J lost 8 bases, V lost 4 bases, and 8 bases had no gene match. Germline-derived CDR1 and CDR2 are MGHRA and YSYEKL. CDR3 residues: CASSLPGTGIGYTF. In DNA form, the CDR3 reads TGCGCCAGCAGCCTCCCCGGGACAGGGATAGGCTACACCTTC.

This clone was counted only a few times. The CDR3 spells CASEEWGGSGNTIYF. The CDR3 nucleotides are TGTGCCAGCGAAGAATGGGGGGGATCTGGAAACACCATATATTTT. The genes are TRBV13 and TRBJ1-3, with a possible D match to TRBD1 (5 bases). The germline gives CDR1 PRHDT, CDR2 FYEKMQ (reference sequence). There are 15 residues in the CDR3. Trimming stripped 8 bases from V and 1 base from J, with 15 bases between.

The rearrangement links TRBV28 to TRBJ2-6, with D maybe TRBD1 (6 bases). The CDR3 covers 15 residues. CDR1 is MDHEN and CDR2 is SYDVKM in the germline V gene. Trimming stripped 6 bases from V and 2 bases from J, with 11 bases between. CDR3 nucleotides: TGTGCCAGCAGCCCTGGGACAACTGGGGCCAACGTCCTGACTTTC. This encodes CASSPGTTGANVLTF. Full variable domain (remainder filled in from reference TRBV28 and TRBJ2-6): DVKVTQSSRYLVKRTGEKVFLECVQDMDHENMFWYRQDPGLGLRLIYFSYDVKMKEKGDIPEGYSVSREKKERFSLILESASTNQTSMYLCASSPGTTGANVLTFGAGSRLTVL.

The CDR3 protein is CASSQQQVGSYEQYF. The CDR3 DNA follows: TGTGCCAGCAGCCAGCAGCAGGTTGGCTCCTACGAGCAGTACTTC. V usage is TRBV3-1 (or the pseudogene TRBV3-2) and J usage is TRBJ2-7; D ambiguous. Germline V gene sequence: CDR1 LGHDT, CDR2 YNNKEL (reference sequence). The CDR3 is 15 residues long. V was trimmed by 3 bases and J by 0 bases, leaving 12 bases between them.